This T cell receptor beta chain was captured in a study of T cell changes during pregnancy in multiple sclerosis. The protocol was immunoSEQ multiplex PCR, while the TCRdb copy is restricted to in-frame clones and leaves out a portion. The sample records some 85,000 clones, roughly 94% being singletons. The specimen was peripheral blood, collected in the third trimester of pregnancy. This sequence was found in a female donor with multiple sclerosis, enrolled in a pregnancy study.

The CDR3 here is CASSLSAGGDYEQYF. CDR3 coding DNA: TGTGCCAGCAGTTTATCGGCGGGAGGAGACTACGAGCAGTACTTC. This chain joins TRBV27 and TRBJ2-7, with 8 bases matching TRBD2. Trimming took 0 bases from V and 3 from J; bases not matched to a gene: 4. In germline, CDR1 is MNHEY, CDR2 SMNVEV (reference sequence). The CDR3 contains 15 residues.